The present T cell receptor beta chain was sequenced within a study of blood T cells in healthy people across ages. CDR1 is MGHRA and CDR2 is YSYEKL in the germline V gene. The V and J ends lost 3 bases and 5 bases respectively, with 14 bases between them. The CDR3 extends over 14 amino acids. The use of a sample-barcoded 5' primer and a J-beta primer mix characterized a second PCR of about 6 to 11 cycles. Each CDR3 protein gets one entry after TCRdb re-called the 5' RACE reads with MiXCR. The sample has some 1,000,000 distinct CDR3 sequences, around 27% seen once. The table lists this clonotype with a count of one. A further study also used this sample, focusing on T cells of mothers and their children.

The source material was blood. The receptor comes from a girl aged 2 to 10 in good health. The chain couples TRBV4-1 to TRBJ2-7, with a weak D call TRBD1 (6 bases). The CDR3 nucleotides read TGCGCCAGCAGCCATGTCGAGGGGGAAGACGAGCAGTACTTC. This codes for CASSHVEGEDEQYF.